This TCR beta chain was captured by sequencing in a study of T cell repertoires in cytomegalovirus infection. Background on the study: Shared public TCR beta signatures pointed to both CMV infection and a matching HLA type.

Each CDR3 protein is one row after TCRdb ran MiXCR on the reads. The profile covers around 100,000 distinct CDR3 sequences, with more than 15% appearing a single time and approximately 7.9% taken by the ten largest. This clonotype has at least ten counts. CDR1 and CDR2 from the germline V gene are LNHDA and SQIVND (reference sequence). The CDR3 has 16 amino acids. V gave up 4 bases and J gave up 4 bases; unmatched junction bases: 8. The clonotype originates from a human donor in good health (CMV status not recorded). Some clones in this sample may be carry-over from other donors' samples. The chain links TRBV19 to TRBJ2-1, with 9 bases fitting TRBD2. Sample: PBMCs. The CDR3 protein is CASSTRGGGRYNEQFF. The CDR3 DNA is TGTGCCAGTAGTACCCGCGGGGGGGGCAGGTACAATGAGCAGTTCTTC.